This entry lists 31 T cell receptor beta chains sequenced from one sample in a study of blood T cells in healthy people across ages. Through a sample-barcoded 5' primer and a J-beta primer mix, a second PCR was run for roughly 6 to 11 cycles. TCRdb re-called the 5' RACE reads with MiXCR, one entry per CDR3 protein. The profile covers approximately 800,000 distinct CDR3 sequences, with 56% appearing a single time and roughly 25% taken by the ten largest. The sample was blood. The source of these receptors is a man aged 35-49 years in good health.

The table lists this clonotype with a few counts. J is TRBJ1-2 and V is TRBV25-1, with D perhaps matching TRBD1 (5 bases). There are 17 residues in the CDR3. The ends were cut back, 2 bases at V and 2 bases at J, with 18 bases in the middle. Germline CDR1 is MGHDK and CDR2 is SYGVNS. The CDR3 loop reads CASSEGGAGVGNYGYTF. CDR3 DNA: TGTGCCAGCAGTGAAGGGGGAGCGGGTGTAGGGAACTATGGCTACACCTTC.

Here the CDR3 reads CASSPGLRNEQFF. The DNA for the CDR3 is TGTGCCAGCAGTCCGGGACTGCGCAATGAGCAGTTCTTC. J is TRBJ2-1 and V is TRBV12-3 or TRBV12-4; D perhaps matches TRBD2 (6 bases). Trimming pared 5 bases from V and 6 bases from J, leaving 11 bases between. The CDR3 totals 13 residues.

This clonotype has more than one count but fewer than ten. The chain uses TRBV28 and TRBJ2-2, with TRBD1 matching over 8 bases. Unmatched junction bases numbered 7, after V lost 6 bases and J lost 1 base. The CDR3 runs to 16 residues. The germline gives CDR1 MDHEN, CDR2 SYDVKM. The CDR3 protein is CASRPTGTGNTGELFF. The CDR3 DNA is TGTGCCAGCAGGCCAACCGGGACAGGGAACACCGGGGAGCTGTTTTTT.

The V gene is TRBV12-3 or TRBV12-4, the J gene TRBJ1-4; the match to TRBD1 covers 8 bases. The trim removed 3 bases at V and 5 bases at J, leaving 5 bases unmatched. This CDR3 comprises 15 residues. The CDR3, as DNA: TGTGCCAGCAGTTTGCCAGGGGGCCGAAATGAAAAACTGTTTTTT. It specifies CASSLPGGRNEKLFF.

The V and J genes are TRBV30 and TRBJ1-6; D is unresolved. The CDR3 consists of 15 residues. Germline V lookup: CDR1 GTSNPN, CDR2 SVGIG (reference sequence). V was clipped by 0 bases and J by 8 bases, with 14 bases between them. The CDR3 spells CAWSVTGSGYSPLHF. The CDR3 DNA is TGTGCCTGGAGTGTAACTGGATCTGGGTATTCACCCCTCCACTTT.

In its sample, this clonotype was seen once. CDR3 residues: CASSTGGTPYEQYF. The CDR3 bases are TGCGCCAGCAGCACCGGCGGGACACCATACGAGCAGTACTTC. This sequence joins TRBV5-1 and TRBJ2-7; D could derive from TRBD1 or TRBD2 (6 bases each). CDR3 length: 14 residues. Germline V gene sequence: CDR1 SGHRS, CDR2 YFSETQ. The V end lost 4 bases, the J end lost 4 bases, and 15 bases lay between the germline ends.

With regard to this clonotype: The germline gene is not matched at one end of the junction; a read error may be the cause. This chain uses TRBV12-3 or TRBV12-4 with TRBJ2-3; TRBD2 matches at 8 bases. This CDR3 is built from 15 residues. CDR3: CTSSSGLASTDTQYF. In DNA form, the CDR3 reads TGTACCAGCAGTTCCGGACTAGCCAGCACAGATACGCAGTATTTT.

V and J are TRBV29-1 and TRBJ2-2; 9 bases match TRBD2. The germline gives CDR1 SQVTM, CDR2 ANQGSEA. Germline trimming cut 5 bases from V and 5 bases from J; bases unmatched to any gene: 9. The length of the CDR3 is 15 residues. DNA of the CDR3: TGCAGCGTTCTTGAGTCCGCGGGAGGGACCGGGGAGCTGTTTTTT. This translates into CSVLESAGGTGELFF.

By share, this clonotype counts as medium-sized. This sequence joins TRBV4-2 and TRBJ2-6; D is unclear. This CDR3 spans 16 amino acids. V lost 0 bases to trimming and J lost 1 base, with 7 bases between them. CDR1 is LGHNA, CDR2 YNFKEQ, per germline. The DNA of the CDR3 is TGTGCCAGCAGCCAAGATAGGGAATCTGGGGCCAACGTCCTGACTTTC. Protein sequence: CASSQDRESGANVLTF.

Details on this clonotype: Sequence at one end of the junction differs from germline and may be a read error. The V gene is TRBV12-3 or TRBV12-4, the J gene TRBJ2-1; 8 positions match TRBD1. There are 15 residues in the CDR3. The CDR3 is CASSLETGEHKEQFF. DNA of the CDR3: TGTGCCAGCAGTTTAGAGACAGGGGAGCACAAGGAGCAGTTCTTC.

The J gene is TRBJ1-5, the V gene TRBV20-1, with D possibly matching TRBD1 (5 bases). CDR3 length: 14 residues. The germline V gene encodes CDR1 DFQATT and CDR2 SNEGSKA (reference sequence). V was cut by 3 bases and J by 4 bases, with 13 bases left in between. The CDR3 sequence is CSARRDSGNQPQHF. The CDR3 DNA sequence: TGCAGTGCTAGGCGGGACTCAGGGAATCAGCCCCAGCATTTT.

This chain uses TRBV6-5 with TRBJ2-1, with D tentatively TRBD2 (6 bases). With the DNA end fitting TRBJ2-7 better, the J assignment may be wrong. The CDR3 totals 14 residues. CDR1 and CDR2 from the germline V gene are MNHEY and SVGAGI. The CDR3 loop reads CASSGRETYNEQYF. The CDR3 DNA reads TGTGCCAGCTCCGGACGGGAGACCTACAATGAGCAGTACTTC.

For the CDR3, the DNA is TGTGCCAGCAGTAATGGACTAGCGGGAGTCTCAGATACGCAGTATTTT. Its protein is CASSNGLAGVSDTQYF. The chain combines TRBV6-1 with TRBJ2-3; 13 bases agree with TRBD2. This CDR3 region has 16 residues. Unmatched junction bases numbered 6, after V lost 5 bases and J lost 4 bases. Per the germline V gene, CDR1 is MNHNS and CDR2 is SASEGT.

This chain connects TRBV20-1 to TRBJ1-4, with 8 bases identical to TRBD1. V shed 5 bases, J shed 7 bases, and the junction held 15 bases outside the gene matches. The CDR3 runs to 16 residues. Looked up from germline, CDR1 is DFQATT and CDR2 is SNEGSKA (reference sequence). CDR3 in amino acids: CSASGTGPRKGEKLFF. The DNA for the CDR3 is TGCAGTGCTTCCGGGACAGGACCCCGCAAGGGTGAAAAACTGTTTTTT.

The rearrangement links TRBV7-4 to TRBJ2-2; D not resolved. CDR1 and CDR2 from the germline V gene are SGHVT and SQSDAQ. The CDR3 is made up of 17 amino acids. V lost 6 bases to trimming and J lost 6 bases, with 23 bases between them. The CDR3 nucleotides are TGTGCCAGCAGTCTCCCCTTCCGCGGACCCCATTCCGGGGAGCTGTTTTTT. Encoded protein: CASSLPFRGPHSGELFF.

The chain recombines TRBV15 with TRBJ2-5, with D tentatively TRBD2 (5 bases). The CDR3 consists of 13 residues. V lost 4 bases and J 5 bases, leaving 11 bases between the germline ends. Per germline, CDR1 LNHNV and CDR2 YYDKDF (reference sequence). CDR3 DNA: TGTGCCACCAGCACGGGATCCTTCGAGACCCAGTACTTC. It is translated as CATSTGSFETQYF.

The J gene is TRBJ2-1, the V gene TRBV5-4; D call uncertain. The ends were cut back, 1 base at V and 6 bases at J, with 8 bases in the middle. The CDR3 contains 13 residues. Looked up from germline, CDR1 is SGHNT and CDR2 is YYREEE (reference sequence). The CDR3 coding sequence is TGTGCCAGCAGCTTGCGAGTAGTCAATGAGCAGTTCTTC. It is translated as CASSLRVVNEQFF.

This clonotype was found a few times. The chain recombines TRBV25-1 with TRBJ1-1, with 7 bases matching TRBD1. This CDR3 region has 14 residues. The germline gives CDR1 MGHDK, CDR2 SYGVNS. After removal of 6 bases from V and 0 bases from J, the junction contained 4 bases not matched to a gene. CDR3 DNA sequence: TGTGCCAGCAGACAGACAGGGATGAACACTGAAGCTTTCTTT. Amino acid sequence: CASRQTGMNTEAFF.

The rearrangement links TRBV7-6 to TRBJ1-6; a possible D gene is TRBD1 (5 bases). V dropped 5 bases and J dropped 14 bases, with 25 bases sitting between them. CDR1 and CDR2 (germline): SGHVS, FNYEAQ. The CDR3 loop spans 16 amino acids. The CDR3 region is CASSLREGTPGGALHF. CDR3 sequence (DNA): TGTGCCAGCAGCCTTCGGGAGGGGACCCCGGGCGGAGCCCTCCACTTT.

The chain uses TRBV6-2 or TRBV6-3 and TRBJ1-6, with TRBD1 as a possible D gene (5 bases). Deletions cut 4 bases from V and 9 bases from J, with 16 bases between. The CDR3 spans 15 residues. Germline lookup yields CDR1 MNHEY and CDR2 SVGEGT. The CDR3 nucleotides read TGTGCCAGCAGTTGGGACTCCGGACCGAGTTCACCCCTCCACTTT. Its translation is CASSWDSGPSSPLHF.

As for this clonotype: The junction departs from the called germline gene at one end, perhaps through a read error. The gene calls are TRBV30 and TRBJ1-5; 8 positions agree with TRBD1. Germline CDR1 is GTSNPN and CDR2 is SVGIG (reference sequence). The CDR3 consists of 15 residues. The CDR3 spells CTWSDVRGLNQPQHF. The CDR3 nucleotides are TGTACCTGGAGTGATGTCAGGGGGCTTAATCAGCCCCAGCATTTT.

The CDR3 bases are TGCAGTGCTTCTCCCGGGGCTAGCGGGTTGCAAGAGACCCAGTACTTC. Protein: CSASPGASGLQETQYF. The chain recombines TRBV20-1 with TRBJ2-5, with TRBD2 matching 8 bases. J lost 2 bases, V lost 5 bases, and 13 bases had no gene match. This CDR3 has 16 residues. Germline V CDR1 and CDR2: DFQATT, SNEGSKA (reference sequence).

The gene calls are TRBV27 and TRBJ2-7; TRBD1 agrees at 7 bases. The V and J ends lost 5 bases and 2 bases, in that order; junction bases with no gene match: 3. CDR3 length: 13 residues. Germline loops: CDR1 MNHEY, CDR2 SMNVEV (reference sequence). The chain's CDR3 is CASSAQGAYEQYF. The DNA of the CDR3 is TGTGCCAGCAGTGCCCAGGGGGCCTACGAGCAGTACTTC.

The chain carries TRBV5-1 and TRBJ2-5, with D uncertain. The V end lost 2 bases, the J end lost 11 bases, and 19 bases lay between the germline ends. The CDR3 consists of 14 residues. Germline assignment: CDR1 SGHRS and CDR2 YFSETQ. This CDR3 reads CASSLTAVGNEQYF. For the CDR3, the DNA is TGCGCCAGCAGCTTAACGGCGGTCGGCAATGAGCAGTACTTC. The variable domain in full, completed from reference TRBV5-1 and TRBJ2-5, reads KAGVTQTPRYLIKTRGQQVTLSCSPISGHRSVSWYQQTPGQGLQFLFEYFSETQRNKGNFPGRFSGRQFSNSRSEMNVSTLELGDSALYLCASSLTAVGNEQYFGPGTRLLVL.

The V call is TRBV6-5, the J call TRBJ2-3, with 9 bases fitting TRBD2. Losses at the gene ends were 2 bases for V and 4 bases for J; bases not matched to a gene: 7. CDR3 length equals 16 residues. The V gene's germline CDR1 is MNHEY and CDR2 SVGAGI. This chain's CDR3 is CASSYGSSGTSDTQYF. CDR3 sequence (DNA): TGTGCCAGCAGTTACGGGTCTAGCGGGACCTCAGATACGCAGTATTTT.

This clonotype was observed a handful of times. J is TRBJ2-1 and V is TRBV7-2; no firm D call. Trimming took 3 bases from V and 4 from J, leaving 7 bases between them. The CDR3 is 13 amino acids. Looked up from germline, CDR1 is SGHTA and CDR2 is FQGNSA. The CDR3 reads CASSLGYYNEQFF. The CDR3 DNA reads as TGTGCCAGCAGCTTGGGGTATTACAATGAGCAGTTCTTC.

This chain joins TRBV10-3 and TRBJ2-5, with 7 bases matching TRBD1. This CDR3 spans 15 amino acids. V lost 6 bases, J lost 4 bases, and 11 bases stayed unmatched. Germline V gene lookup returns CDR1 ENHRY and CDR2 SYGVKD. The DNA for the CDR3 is TGTGCCATCAGCCCCGGGACAGCTGGTGGAGAGACCCAGTACTTC. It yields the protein CAISPGTAGGETQYF.

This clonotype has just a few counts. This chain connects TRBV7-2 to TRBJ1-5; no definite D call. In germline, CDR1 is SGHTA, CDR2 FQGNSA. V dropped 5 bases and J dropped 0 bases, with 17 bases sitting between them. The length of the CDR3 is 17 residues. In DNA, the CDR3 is TGTGCCAGCAGCCCCGGTTCCGCAGTCTATAGCAATCAGCCCCAGCATTTT. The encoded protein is CASSPGSAVYSNQPQHF.

The chain's CDR3 is CASSTLGNNYGYTF. The CDR3 DNA is TGTGCCAGCAGCACCCTTGGGAACAACTATGGCTACACCTTC. The chain is built from TRBV9 and TRBJ1-2, with D unclear. Germline lookup yields CDR1 SGDLS and CDR2 YYNGEE. The CDR3 sequence is 14 residues long. V lost 4 bases to trimming and J lost 2 bases, with 12 bases between them.

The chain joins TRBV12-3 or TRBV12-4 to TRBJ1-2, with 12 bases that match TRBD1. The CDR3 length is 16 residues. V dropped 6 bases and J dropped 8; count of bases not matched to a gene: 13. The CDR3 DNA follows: TGTGCCAGCAGAACCGGGACAGGGGGCTCTTTAGCGGGCTACACCTTC. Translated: CASRTGTGGSLAGYTF.

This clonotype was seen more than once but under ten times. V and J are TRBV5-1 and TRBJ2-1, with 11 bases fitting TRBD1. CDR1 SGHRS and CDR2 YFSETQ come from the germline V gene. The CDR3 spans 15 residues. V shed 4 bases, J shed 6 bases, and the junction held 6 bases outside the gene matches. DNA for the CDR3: TGCGCCAGCAGCCTGCAGGACAGGGGGCGCAATGAGCAGTTCTTC. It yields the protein CASSLQDRGRNEQFF.